This TCR beta chain was obtained from a study of cytomegalovirus exposure and HLA in healthy donors. The V end lost 0 bases, the J end lost 7 bases, and 13 bases lay between the germline ends. Germline V gene sequence: CDR1 SGDLS, CDR2 YYNGEE. This CDR3 has 15 residues. In the case of this clone: Its target is unknown.

Study-wide results and limits: Cytomegalovirus status was reportedly diagnosed by the classifier with high specificity and sensitivity. Most TCR sequences were uncommon, yet certain public TCRs appeared in many donors. Immune exposure was documented only through CMV serostatus.

60 Vbeta and 13 Jbeta primers were used in PCR. The repertoire was sequenced with immunoSEQ multiplex PCR; TCRdb's copy has only in-frame clones and lacks some. Its table records about 110,000 clones. Sequencing input: PBMCs. This clonotype was sampled from a man in his forties in good health and CMV-seropositive. The V call is TRBV9, the J call TRBJ2-2, with D possibly TRBD1 on 5 matching bases. The DNA for the CDR3 is TGTGCCAGCAGCGTAGAAGGGGCCGGTGGCGGGGAGCTGTTTTTT. Amino acid sequence: CASSVEGAGGGELFF.